Sequencing of this T cell receptor beta chain was carried out in a study of OX40 agonist ivuxolimab in advanced cancers. Study background: All patients had ivuxolimab intravenously every 2 weeks at 0.01 to 10 mg/kg. A male proportion of over 75% was recorded, with mean age around 62 years and range about 20 to 79.

Cycle 7 day 1, cycle 4 day 1, and baseline were the timepoints at which blood was sampled. Germline CDR1 SGHTS, CDR2 YDEGEE. V dropped 3 bases and J dropped 7 bases, with 14 bases sitting between them. The CDR3 spans 15 residues. Here immunoSEQ multiplex PCR was the method, and the copy in TCRdb shows in-frame clones only, minus some. Here the sample spans about 75,000 clones, around 87% being singletons. The sequencing used CD4+ or CD8+ T cells sorted from blood, collected in a trial of the OX40 agonist ivuxolimab. V and J are TRBV5-8 and TRBJ1-6; D is possibly TRBD1 (6 bases). This receptor was obtained from an adult with an advanced solid tumor such as melanoma, head and neck, liver or kidney cancer. CDR3 nucleotides: TGTGCCAGCAGCTCTATAGGGGGTGGAAATTCACCCCTCCACTTT. Amino acid sequence: CASSSIGGGNSPLHF.